This is a list of T cell receptor beta chains from one sample in a study of control samples from healthy donors and cancer patients. The repertoire was sequenced with immunoSEQ multiplex PCR; TCRdb's copy has only in-frame clones and lacks some. The sample has 97,000 or so clones; approximately 90% are singletons. Material: blood. Receptor source: a woman aged 18-30 years in good health. Each CDR3 is given with its conserved first and last residue. A D gene is named only where the DNA matches it firmly. Size tells how often a clone was seen (once, few, many) or the class of an expanded clone, and some rows leave it out.

>TRBV5-8|TRBJ1-2|.|.
CASSLGPTGGYTF
TGTGCCAGCAGCCTCGGCCCTACTGGTGGCTACACCTTC
>TRBV18|TRBJ2-2|.|.
CASSPRQTGELFF
TGTGCCAGCTCACCGCGACAGACCGGGGAGCTGTTTTTT
>TRBV21-1|TRBJ1-2|.|.
CAPRAIKGYTF
TGTGCCCCCCGGGCTATCAAAGGCTACACCTTC
>TRBV21-1|TRBJ1-1|.|.
CASSVVGDKDTEAFF
TGTGCCAGCAGCGTGGTCGGAGATAAGGACACTGAAGCTTTCTTT
>TRBV24-1|TRBJ2-7|.|.
CATSDLDSPREQYF
TGTGCCACCAGTGATTTAGACAGTCCGCGGGAGCAGTACTTC
>TRBV2|TRBJ2-2|TRBD1|few
CASGTGFTGELFF
TGTGCCAGCGGGACAGGGTTTACCGGGGAGCTGTTTTTT
>TRBV6-5|TRBJ2-1|TRBD2|.
CASRRTSGTTNEQFF
TGTGCCAGCAGGAGGACGTCCGGGACTACGAATGAGCAGTTCTTC
>TRBV4-1|TRBJ2-7|.|.
CASSQESRGTYEQYF
TGCGCCAGCAGCCAAGAATCCAGAGGCACCTACGAGCAGTACTTC
>TRBV11-3|TRBJ2-7|TRBD1|.
CASSLGRDSSYEQYF
TGTGCCAGCAGCTTAGGTCGGGACAGCTCCTACGAGCAGTACTTC
>TRBV2|TRBJ1-1|.|.
CARQVNTEAFF
TGTGCCAGACAGGTGAACACTGAAGCTTTCTTT
>TRBV19|TRBJ1-5|TRBD1|.
CASSGQGYRPQHF
TGTGCCAGTAGTGGACAGGGGTATAGGCCCCAGCATTTT
>TRBV27|TRBJ2-1|TRBD1|.
CASRPGQVVANEQFF
TGTGCCAGCAGGCCGGGACAGGTAGTTGCCAATGAGCAGTTCTTC
>TRBV11-2|TRBJ2-5|.|.
CASSSLGRGRMETQYF
TGTGCCAGCAGCTCCCTCGGTCGGGGGCGCATGGAGACCCAGTACTTC
>TRBV9|TRBJ2-7|.|.
CASSPEGTPVREQYF
TGTGCCAGCAGCCCAGAGGGGACACCGGTTCGCGAGCAGTACTTC
>TRBV7-9|TRBJ1-1|.|.
CASSLGRVGEAFF
TGTGCCAGCAGCTTAGGCAGGGTAGGTGAAGCTTTCTTT
>TRBV11-2|TRBJ2-1|.|.
CASSQDMWRPGEQFF
TGTGCCAGCAGCCAGGACATGTGGCGTCCCGGTGAGCAGTTCTTC
>TRBV2|TRBJ1-4|TRBD1|.
CASTGDRATNEKLFF
TGTGCCAGCACCGGGGACAGAGCAACTAATGAAAAACTGTTTTTT
>TRBV5-1|TRBJ1-2|.|once
CASSPGLTPLNYGYTF
TGCGCCAGCAGCCCGGGACTGACGCCTCTTAACTATGGCTACACCTTC
>TRBV5-1|TRBJ2-7|TRBD1|.
CASTLMTGGFEQYF
TGCGCCAGCACACTCATGACAGGGGGTTTCGAGCAGTACTTC
>TRBV28|TRBJ1-1|.|.
CASSLSYTEAFF
TGTGCCAGCAGTTTAAGCTACACTGAAGCTTTCTTT
>TRBV19|TRBJ1-1|.|.
CASSTRTNAAEAFF
TGTGCCAGTAGTACCCGGACGAACGCGGCTGAAGCTTTCTTT
>TRBV12-3/TRBV12-4|TRBJ2-1|.|once
CASSLWGNEQFF
TGTGCCAGCAGTTTATGGGGTAATGAGCAGTTCTTC
>TRBV19|TRBJ1-5|TRBD1|.
CASSPTGWNQPQHF
TGTGCCAGTAGTCCGACAGGGTGGAATCAGCCCCAGCATTTT
>TRBV4-3|TRBJ2-5|TRBD1|.
CASSRGAGGAMGQETQYF
TGCGCCAGCAGCCGAGGCGCAGGGGGCGCGATGGGGCAAGAGACCCAGTACTTC
>TRBV10-1|TRBJ2-3|.|.
CASSESRGNSDTQYF
TGCGCCAGCAGTGAGTCGAGGGGGAATTCAGATACGCAGTATTTT
>TRBV19|TRBJ2-3|.|.
CAARDRPSDTQYF
TGTGCCGCCCGCGATCGTCCGTCAGATACGCAGTATTTT
>TRBV19|TRBJ2-5|.|.
CASSSQGTGSETQYF
TGTGCCAGTAGTTCTCAGGGGACGGGTTCGGAGACCCAGTACTTC
>TRBV10-3|TRBJ2-1|.|.
CAISVLGEQFF
TGTGCCATCAGTGTCTTGGGGGAGCAGTTCTTC
>TRBV4-1|TRBJ1-6|.|.
CASSQVTGGNSPLHF
TGCGCCAGCAGCCAAGTCACGGGGGGGAATTCACCCCTCCACTTT
>TRBV13|TRBJ1-1|.|.
CASSYRSWTENTEAFF
TGTGCCAGCAGCTACAGATCTTGGACAGAGAACACTGAAGCTTTCTTT
>TRBV27|TRBJ2-1|.|.
CASSLDWSSYNEQFF
TGTGCCAGCAGTTTAGACTGGAGCTCCTACAATGAGCAGTTCTTC
>TRBV3-1/TRBV3-2|TRBJ2-2|.|medium-sized
CASSQWGRENTGELFF
TGTGCCAGCAGCCAATGGGGTCGGGAGAACACCGGGGAGCTGTTTTTT
>TRBV10-3|TRBJ1-5|TRBD1|.
CAIADRENQPQHF
TGTGCCATCGCGGACAGGGAGAATCAGCCCCAGCATTTT
>TRBV11-1|TRBJ1-4|TRBD1|.
CASSFRTGAGEKLFF
TGTGCCAGCAGCTTCAGGACAGGGGCCGGTGAAAAACTGTTTTTT
>TRBV19|TRBJ2-1|TRBD1|.
CASHPGTDYNEQFF
TGTGCCAGCCATCCCGGGACAGACTACAATGAGCAGTTCTTC
>TRBV14|TRBJ1-4|TRBD1|.
CASSRTDRGLGNEKLFF
TGTGCCAGCAGCCGAACGGACAGGGGCTTGGGTAATGAAAAACTGTTTTTT
>TRBV3-1/TRBV3-2|TRBJ1-1|.|.
CASSQRPAGEAFF
TGTGCCAGCAGCCAACGTCCGGCGGGAGAGGCTTTCTTT